A selection of T cell receptor beta chains follows, all from one sample in a study of glioma-infiltrating T cells after dendritic cell vaccination. Clones were sequenced by immunoSEQ multiplex PCR, and TCRdb holds only the in-frame ones, with some missing. This table holds fewer than 85,000 clones, roughly 87% found once. This material consisted of blood, taken before dendritic cell vaccination. The source of these receptors is a human donor with glioblastoma. Both conserved end residues are part of each CDR3. A D gene is named only where the DNA matches it firmly. The size field is filled for only some rows; it gives once, few, many or a size class.

d_gene: -; abundance: -; v_gene: TRBV19; j_gene: TRBJ1-3; CDR3nt: TGTGCCAGTAGTATAGATCACGCCAGTAATTCTGGAAACACCATATATTTT; CDR3aa: CASSIDHASNSGNTIYF
d_gene: TRBD1; abundance: once; v_gene: TRBV19; j_gene: TRBJ1-5; CDR3nt: TGTGCCAGTAGTACAGACAGGGGGCGGAATCAGCCCCAGCATTTT; CDR3aa: CASSTDRGRNQPQHF
d_gene: TRBD1; abundance: -; v_gene: TRBV6-1; j_gene: TRBJ1-2; CDR3nt: TGTGCCAGCGGGGGATACAGGGGGGGCTACACCTTC; CDR3aa: CASGGYRGGYTF
d_gene: -; abundance: -; v_gene: TRBV6-1; j_gene: TRBJ2-5; CDR3nt: TGTGCCAGCAGTGGAGGAGAGCGGCAAGAGACCCAGTACTTC; CDR3aa: CASSGGERQETQYF
d_gene: -; abundance: -; v_gene: TRBV6-5; j_gene: TRBJ2-7; CDR3nt: TGTGCCAGCAGTAGCATATCGGGGTCTCTTTACGAGCAGTACTTC; CDR3aa: CASSSISGSLYEQYF
d_gene: -; abundance: -; v_gene: TRBV9; j_gene: TRBJ2-7; CDR3nt: TGTGCCAGCGGGGGGGGCTACTACGAGCAGTACTTC; CDR3aa: CASGGGYYEQYF
d_gene: -; abundance: -; v_gene: TRBV10-1; j_gene: TRBJ1-2; CDR3nt: TGCGCCAGCAGTTCGGACATTAACTATGGCTACACCTTC; CDR3aa: CASSSDINYGYTF
d_gene: -; abundance: -; v_gene: TRBV7-2; j_gene: TRBJ2-1; CDR3nt: TGTGCCAGCAGCCCCGAGTGGGGGGGCGGTGAGCAGTTCTTC; CDR3aa: CASSPEWGGGEQFF
d_gene: TRBD1; abundance: -; v_gene: TRBV4-2; j_gene: TRBJ1-5; CDR3nt: TGTGCCAGCAGCCTCACGGGACAGAATAGCAATCAGCCCCAGCATTTT; CDR3aa: CASSLTGQNSNQPQHF
d_gene: TRBD1; abundance: -; v_gene: TRBV6-6; j_gene: TRBJ1-5; CDR3nt: TGTGCCAGCTACGGACAGGGAGGAGGCAATCAGCCCCAGCATTTT; CDR3aa: CASYGQGGGNQPQHF
d_gene: TRBD1; abundance: -; v_gene: TRBV19; j_gene: TRBJ1-5; CDR3nt: TGTGCCAGTATCGGACAGGCGGTTAGGGATCAGCCCCAGCATTTT; CDR3aa: CASIGQAVRDQPQHF
d_gene: -; abundance: -; v_gene: TRBV11-2; j_gene: TRBJ2-5; CDR3nt: TGTGCCAGCAGCCTGTACCAAGAGACCCAGTACTTC; CDR3aa: CASSLYQETQYF
d_gene: -; abundance: -; v_gene: TRBV25-1; j_gene: TRBJ1-1; CDR3nt: TGTGCCAGCAGTGGGGGGAGGGGGATGAGCACTGAAGCTTTCTTT; CDR3aa: CASSGGRGMSTEAFF
d_gene: TRBD2; abundance: -; v_gene: TRBV5-1; j_gene: TRBJ2-3; CDR3nt: TGCGCCAGCAGCTTGGGACTAGCATTTAGGGATACGCAGTATTTT; CDR3aa: CASSLGLAFRDTQYF
d_gene: TRBD1; abundance: -; v_gene: TRBV5-5; j_gene: TRBJ2-1; CDR3nt: TGTGCCAGCAGCTTGTTAGTATCAGGGGGCTATCAATCCTCCTACAATGAGCAGTTCTTC; CDR3aa: CASSLLVSGGYQSSYNEQFF
d_gene: TRBD1; abundance: -; v_gene: TRBV6-5; j_gene: TRBJ2-1; CDR3nt: TGTGCCAGCAGTTCGACAGGGGATTTGGGGGAGCAGTTCTTC; CDR3aa: CASSSTGDLGEQFF
d_gene: -; abundance: -; v_gene: TRBV5-1; j_gene: TRBJ1-1; CDR3nt: TGCGCCAGCAGTAGGGGGGGCCAAGTGAACACTGAAGCTTTCTTT; CDR3aa: CASSRGGQVNTEAFF
d_gene: TRBD1; abundance: -; v_gene: TRBV6-1; j_gene: TRBJ1-1; CDR3nt: TGTGCCAGCAGCTATGACAGGGTGAACACTGAAGCTTTCTTT; CDR3aa: CASSYDRVNTEAFF
d_gene: -; abundance: few; v_gene: TRBV10-3; j_gene: TRBJ1-6; CDR3nt: TGTGCCATCAGTGAACAATATAATTCACCCCTCCACTTT; CDR3aa: CAISEQYNSPLHF
d_gene: -; abundance: -; v_gene: TRBV6-1; j_gene: TRBJ2-2; CDR3nt: TGTGCCAGCAGGTGGGGCCAAGGGGCCGGGGAGCTGTTTTTT; CDR3aa: CASRWGQGAGELFF
d_gene: TRBD2; abundance: -; v_gene: TRBV6-1; j_gene: TRBJ2-1; CDR3nt: TGTGCCAGCAGTGTGACTAGCGGGGGGTGGAATGAGCAGTTCTTC; CDR3aa: CASSVTSGGWNEQFF
d_gene: TRBD1; abundance: -; v_gene: TRBV5-6; j_gene: TRBJ1-1; CDR3nt: TGTGCCAGCAGCTTGGGTAAGGGGGCCCTGAACACTGAAGCTTTCTTT; CDR3aa: CASSLGKGALNTEAFF
d_gene: -; abundance: -; v_gene: TRBV27; j_gene: TRBJ1-4; CDR3nt: TGTGCCAGCAGTTTTCATGGGGGGGGGATTGAAAAACTGTTTTTT; CDR3aa: CASSFHGGGIEKLFF
d_gene: TRBD1; abundance: -; v_gene: TRBV6-5; j_gene: TRBJ1-2; CDR3nt: TGTGCCAGCAGGGCCACAGGGGGAAGTAACTATGGCTACACCTTC; CDR3aa: CASRATGGSNYGYTF
d_gene: -; abundance: -; v_gene: TRBV10-3; j_gene: TRBJ2-2; CDR3nt: TGTGCCATCACCAAAAATGGACAGATCACCGGGGAGCTGTTTTTT; CDR3aa: CAITKNGQITGELFF
d_gene: -; abundance: -; v_gene: TRBV10-3; j_gene: TRBJ2-7; CDR3nt: TGTGCCATCAGGCTTCCGGGACTGGGGGAGCAGTACTTC; CDR3aa: CAIRLPGLGEQYF
d_gene: -; abundance: -; v_gene: TRBV6-1; j_gene: TRBJ1-4; CDR3nt: TGTGCCAGCAGTTTGCAGGATAATGAAAAACTGTTTTTT; CDR3aa: CASSLQDNEKLFF
d_gene: TRBD1; abundance: -; v_gene: TRBV19; j_gene: TRBJ1-1; CDR3nt: TGTGCCAGTAGTATGTGGGACAGCGTACCCAAGAAAGCTTTCTTT; CDR3aa: CASSMWDSVPKKAFF
d_gene: -; abundance: -; v_gene: TRBV19; j_gene: TRBJ1-6; CDR3nt: TGTGCCAGTAGTGCGCCCAGCGGCGGCTATAATTCACCCCTCCACTTT; CDR3aa: CASSAPSGGYNSPLHF